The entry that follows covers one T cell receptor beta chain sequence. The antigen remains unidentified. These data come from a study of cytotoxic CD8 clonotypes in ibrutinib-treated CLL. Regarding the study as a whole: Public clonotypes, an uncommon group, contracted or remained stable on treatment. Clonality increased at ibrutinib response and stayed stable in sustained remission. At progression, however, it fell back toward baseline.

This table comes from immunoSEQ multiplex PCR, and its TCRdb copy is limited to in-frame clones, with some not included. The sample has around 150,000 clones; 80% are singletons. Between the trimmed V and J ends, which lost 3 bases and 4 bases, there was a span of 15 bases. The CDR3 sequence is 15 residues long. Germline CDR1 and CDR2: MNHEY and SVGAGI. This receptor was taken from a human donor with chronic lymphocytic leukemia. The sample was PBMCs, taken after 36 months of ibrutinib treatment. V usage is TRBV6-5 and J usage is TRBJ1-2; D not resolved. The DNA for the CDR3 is TGTGCCAGCAGTTATAGTTACGGCGGCGGCTATGGCTACACCTTC. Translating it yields CASSYSYGGGYGYTF.